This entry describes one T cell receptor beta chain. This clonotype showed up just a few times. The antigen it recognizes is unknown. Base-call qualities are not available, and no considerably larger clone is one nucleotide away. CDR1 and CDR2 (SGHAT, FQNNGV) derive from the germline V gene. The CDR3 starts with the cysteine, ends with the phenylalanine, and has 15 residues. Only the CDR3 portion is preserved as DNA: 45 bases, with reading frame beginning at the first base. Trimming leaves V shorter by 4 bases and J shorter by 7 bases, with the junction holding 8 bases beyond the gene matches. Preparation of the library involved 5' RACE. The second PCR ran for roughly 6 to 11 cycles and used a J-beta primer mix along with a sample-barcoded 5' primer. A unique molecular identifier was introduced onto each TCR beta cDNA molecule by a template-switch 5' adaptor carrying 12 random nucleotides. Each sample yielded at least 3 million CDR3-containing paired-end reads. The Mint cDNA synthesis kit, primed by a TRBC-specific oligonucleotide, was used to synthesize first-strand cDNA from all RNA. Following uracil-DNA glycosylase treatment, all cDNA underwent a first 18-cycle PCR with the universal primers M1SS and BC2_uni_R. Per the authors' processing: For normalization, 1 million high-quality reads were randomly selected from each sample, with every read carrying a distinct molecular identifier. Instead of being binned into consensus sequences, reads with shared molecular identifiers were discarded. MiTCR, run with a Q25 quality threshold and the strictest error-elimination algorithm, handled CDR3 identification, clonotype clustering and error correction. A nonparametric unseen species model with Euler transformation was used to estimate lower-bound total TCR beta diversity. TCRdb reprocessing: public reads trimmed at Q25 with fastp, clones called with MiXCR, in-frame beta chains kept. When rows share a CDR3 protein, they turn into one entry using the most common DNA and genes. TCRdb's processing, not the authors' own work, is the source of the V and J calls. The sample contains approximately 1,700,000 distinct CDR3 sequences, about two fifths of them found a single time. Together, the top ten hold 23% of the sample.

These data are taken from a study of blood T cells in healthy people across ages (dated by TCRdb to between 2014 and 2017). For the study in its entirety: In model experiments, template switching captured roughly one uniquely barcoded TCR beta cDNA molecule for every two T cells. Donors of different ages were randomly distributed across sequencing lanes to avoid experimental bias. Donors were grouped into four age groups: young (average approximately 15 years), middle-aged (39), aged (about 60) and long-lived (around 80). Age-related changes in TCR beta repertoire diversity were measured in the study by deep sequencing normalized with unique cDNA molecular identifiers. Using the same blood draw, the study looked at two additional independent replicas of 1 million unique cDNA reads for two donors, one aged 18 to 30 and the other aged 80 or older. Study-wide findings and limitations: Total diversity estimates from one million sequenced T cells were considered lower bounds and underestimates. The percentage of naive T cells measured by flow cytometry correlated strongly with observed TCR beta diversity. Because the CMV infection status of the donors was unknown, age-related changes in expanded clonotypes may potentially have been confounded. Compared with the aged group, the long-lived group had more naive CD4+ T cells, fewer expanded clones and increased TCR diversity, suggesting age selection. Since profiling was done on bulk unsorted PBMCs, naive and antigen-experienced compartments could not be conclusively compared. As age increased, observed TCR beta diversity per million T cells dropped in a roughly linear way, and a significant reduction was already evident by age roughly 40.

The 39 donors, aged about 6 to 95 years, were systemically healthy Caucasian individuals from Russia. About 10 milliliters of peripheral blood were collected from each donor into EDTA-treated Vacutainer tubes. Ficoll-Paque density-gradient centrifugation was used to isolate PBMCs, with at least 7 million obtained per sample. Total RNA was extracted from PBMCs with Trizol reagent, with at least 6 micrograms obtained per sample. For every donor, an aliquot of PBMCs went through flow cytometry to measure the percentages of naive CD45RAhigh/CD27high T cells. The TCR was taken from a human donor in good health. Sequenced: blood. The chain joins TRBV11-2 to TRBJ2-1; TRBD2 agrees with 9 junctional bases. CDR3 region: CASSSHGGGVNEQFF. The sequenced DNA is TGTGCCAGCAGCTCCCACGGCGGGGGGGTTAATGAGCAGTTCTTC. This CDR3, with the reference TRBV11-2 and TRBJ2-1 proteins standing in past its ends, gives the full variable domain EAGVAQSPRYKIIEKRQSVAFWCNPISGHATLYWYQQILGQGPKLLIQFQNNGVVDDSQLPKDRFSAERLKGVDSTLKIQPAKLEDSAVYLCASSSHGGGVNEQFFGPGTRLTVL.